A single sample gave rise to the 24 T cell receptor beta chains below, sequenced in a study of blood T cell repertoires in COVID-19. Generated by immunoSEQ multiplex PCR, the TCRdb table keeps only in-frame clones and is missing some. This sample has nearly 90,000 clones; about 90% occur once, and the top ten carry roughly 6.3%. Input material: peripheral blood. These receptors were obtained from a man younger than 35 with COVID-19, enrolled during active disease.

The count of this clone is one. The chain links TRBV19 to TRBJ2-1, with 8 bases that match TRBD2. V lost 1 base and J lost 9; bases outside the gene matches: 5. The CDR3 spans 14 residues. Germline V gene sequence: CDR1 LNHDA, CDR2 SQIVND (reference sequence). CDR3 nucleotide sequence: TGTGCCAGTAGTATAGCGGGAGGGCCTGGTGAGCAGTTCTTC. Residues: CASSIAGGPGEQFF.

The CDR3 here is CASSETATYNSPLHF. The CDR3 DNA is TGTGCCAGCAGTGAGACAGCTACCTATAATTCACCCCTCCACTTT. The chain couples TRBV27 to TRBJ1-6, with D tentatively TRBD1 (5 bases). The length of the CDR3 is 15 residues. Trimming pared 5 bases from V and 2 bases from J, leaving 10 bases between. CDR1 is MNHEY, CDR2 SMNVEV, per germline (reference sequence).

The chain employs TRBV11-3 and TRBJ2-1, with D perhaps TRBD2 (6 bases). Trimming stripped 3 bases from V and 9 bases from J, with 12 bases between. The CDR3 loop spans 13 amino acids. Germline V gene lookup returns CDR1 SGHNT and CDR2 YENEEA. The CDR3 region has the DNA TGTGCCAGCAGCTTCCTAGCGCGCGGTGAGCAGTTCTTC. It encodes CASSFLARGEQFF.

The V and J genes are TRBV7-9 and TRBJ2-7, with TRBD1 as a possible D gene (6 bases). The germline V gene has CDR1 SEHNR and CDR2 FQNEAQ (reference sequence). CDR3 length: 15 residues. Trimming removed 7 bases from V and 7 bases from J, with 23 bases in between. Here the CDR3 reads CASIGLRAGAGEQYF. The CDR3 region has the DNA TGTGCCAGCATAGGGTTAAGGGCAGGGGCCGGGGAGCAGTACTTC.

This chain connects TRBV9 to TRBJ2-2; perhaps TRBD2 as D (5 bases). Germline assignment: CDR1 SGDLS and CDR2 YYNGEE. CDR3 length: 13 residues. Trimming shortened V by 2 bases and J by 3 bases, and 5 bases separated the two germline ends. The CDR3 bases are TGTGCCAGCAGCGTGGGAGACACCGGGGAGCTGTTTTTT. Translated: CASSVGDTGELFF.

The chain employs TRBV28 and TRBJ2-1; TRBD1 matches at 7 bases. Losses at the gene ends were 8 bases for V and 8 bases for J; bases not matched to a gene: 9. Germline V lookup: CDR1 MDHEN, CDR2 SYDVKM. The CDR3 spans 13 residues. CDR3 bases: TGTGCCAGCCGACAGGGTCTTCCGGATGAGCAGTTCTTC. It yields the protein CASRQGLPDEQFF.

For the CDR3, the DNA is TGTGCCACCGTAGGGGGTCCCCTGAACACTGAAGCTTTCTTT. Its translation is CATVGGPLNTEAFF. The chain couples TRBV24-1 to TRBJ1-1; weak D call: TRBD1 (6 bases). CDR3 length: 14 amino acids. Germline CDR1 and CDR2: KGHDR and SFDVKD. The V end was cut by 9 bases, the J end by 0 bases, with 13 bases between.

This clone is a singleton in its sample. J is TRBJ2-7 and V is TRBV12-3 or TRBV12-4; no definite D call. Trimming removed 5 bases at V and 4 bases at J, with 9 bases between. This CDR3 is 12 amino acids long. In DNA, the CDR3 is TGTGCCAGCAGTCTAACTATTTACGAGCAGTACTTC. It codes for CASSLTIYEQYF.

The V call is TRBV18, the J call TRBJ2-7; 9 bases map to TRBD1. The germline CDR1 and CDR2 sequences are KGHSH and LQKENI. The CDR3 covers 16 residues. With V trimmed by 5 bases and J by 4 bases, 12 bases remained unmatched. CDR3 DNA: TGTGCCAGCTCATTGGGGTCGGGACAGGGAATTTACGAGCAGTACTTC. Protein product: CASSLGSGQGIYEQYF.

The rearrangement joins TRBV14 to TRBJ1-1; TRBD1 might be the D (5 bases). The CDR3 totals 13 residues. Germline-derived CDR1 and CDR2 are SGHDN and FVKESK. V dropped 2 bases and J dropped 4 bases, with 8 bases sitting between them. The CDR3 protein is CASSQNRFTEAFF. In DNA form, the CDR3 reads TGTGCCAGCAGCCAAAACAGGTTCACTGAAGCTTTCTTT.

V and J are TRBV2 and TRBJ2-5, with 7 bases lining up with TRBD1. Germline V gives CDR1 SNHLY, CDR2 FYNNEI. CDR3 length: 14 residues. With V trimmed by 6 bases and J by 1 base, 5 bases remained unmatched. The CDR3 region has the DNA TGTGCCAGCAGCGCGGACAGGAGCCAAGAGACCCAGTACTTC. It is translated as CASSADRSQETQYF.

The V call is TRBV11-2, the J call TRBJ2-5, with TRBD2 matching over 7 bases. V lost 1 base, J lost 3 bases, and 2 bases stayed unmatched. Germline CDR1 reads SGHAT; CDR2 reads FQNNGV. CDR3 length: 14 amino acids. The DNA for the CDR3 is TGTGCCAGCAGCTTAGTGGGGGGGGAAGAGACCCAGTACTTC. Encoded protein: CASSLVGGEETQYF. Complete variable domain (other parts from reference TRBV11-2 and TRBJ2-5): EAGVAQSPRYKIIEKRQSVAFWCNPISGHATLYWYQQILGQGPKLLIQFQNNGVVDDSQLPKDRFSAERLKGVDSTLKIQPAKLEDSAVYLCASSLVGGEETQYFGPGTRLLVL.

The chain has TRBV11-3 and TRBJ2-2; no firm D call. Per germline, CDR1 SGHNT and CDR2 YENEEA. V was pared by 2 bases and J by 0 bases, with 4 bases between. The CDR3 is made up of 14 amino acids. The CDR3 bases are TGTGCCAGCAGCTTAAAGCCGAACACCGGGGAGCTGTTTTTT. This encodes CASSLKPNTGELFF. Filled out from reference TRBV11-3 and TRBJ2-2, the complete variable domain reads EAGVVQSPRYKIIEKKQPVAFWCNPISGHNTLYWYLQNLGQGPELLIRYENEEAVDDSQLPKDRFSAERLKGVDSTLKIQPAELGDSAVYLCASSLKPNTGELFFGEGSRLTVL.

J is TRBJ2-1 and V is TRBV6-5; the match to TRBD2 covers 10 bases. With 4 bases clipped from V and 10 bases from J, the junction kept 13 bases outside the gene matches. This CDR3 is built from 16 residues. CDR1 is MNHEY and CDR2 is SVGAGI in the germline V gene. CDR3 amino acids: CASSSRVAGGAWEQFF. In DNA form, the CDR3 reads TGTGCCAGCAGTTCGAGGGTAGCGGGAGGAGCATGGGAGCAGTTCTTC.

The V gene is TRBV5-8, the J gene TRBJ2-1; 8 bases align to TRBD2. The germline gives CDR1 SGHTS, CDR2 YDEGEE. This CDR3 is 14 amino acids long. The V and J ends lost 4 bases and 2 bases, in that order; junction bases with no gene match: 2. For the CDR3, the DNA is TGTGCCAGCAGCATGGGACTAGCCTACAATGAGCAGTTCTTC. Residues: CASSMGLAYNEQFF.

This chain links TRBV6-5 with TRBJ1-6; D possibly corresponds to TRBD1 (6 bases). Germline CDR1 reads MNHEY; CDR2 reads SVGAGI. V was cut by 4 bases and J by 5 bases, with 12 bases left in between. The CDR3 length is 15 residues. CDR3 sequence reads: CASSLDRPHNSPLHF. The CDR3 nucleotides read TGTGCCAGCAGTTTAGACAGGCCACATAATTCACCCCTCCACTTT.

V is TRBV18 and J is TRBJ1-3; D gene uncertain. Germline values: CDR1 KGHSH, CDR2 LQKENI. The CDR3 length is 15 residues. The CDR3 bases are TGTGCTACAGCTTTTGCCGGGGTCGCTGGAAACACCATATATTTT. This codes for CATAFAGVAGNTIYF.

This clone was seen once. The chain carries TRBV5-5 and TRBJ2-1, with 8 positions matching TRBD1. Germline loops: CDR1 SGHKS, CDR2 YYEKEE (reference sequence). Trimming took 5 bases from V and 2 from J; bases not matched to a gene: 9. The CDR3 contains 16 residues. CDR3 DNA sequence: TGTGCCAGCAGACCTTACCAGGGGGCCACCTACAATGAGCAGTTCTTC. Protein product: CASRPYQGATYNEQFF.

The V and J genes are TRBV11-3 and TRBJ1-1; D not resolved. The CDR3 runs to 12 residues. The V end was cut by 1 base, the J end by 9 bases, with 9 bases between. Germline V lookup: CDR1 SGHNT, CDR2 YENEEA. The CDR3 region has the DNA TGTGCCAGCAGCTTAGGGGCTCAACAAGCTTTCTTT. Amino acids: CASSLGAQQAFF.

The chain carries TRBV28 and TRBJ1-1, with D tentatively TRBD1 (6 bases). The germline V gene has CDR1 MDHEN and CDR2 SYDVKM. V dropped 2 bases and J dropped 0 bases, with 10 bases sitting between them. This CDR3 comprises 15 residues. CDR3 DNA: TGTGCCAGCAGTTTACCACGACAGGTGAACACTGAAGCTTTCTTT. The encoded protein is CASSLPRQVNTEAFF. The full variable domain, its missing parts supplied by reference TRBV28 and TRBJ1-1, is DVKVTQSSRYLVKRTGEKVFLECVQDMDHENMFWYRQDPGLGLRLIYFSYDVKMKEKGDIPEGYSVSREKKERFSLILESASTNQTSMYLCASSLPRQVNTEAFFGQGTRLTVV.

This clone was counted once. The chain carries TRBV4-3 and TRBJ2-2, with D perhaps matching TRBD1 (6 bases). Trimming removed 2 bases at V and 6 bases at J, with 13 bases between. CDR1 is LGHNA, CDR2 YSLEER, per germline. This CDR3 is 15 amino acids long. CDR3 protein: CASSQPGHPPGELFF. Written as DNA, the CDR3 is TGCGCCAGCAGCCAACCGGGACACCCCCCCGGGGAGCTGTTTTTT.

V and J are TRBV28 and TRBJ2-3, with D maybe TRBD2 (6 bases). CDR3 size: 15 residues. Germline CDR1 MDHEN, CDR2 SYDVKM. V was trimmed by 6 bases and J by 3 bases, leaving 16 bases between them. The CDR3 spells CASSRLARGTDTQYF. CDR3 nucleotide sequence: TGTGCCAGCAGCCGCCTGGCCCGGGGGACAGATACGCAGTATTTT.

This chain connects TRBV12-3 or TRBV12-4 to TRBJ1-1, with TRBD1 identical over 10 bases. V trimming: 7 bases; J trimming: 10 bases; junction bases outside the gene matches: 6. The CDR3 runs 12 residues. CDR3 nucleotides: TGTGCCAGCACCCTGACAGGGGGCCGAGCTTTCTTT. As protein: CASTLTGGRAFF.

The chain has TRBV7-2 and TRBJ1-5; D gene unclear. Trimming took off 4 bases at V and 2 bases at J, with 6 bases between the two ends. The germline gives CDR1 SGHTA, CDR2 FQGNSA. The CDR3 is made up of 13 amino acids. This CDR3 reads CASSSQGNQPQHF. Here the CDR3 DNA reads TGTGCCAGCAGCTCACAAGGCAATCAGCCCCAGCATTTT.